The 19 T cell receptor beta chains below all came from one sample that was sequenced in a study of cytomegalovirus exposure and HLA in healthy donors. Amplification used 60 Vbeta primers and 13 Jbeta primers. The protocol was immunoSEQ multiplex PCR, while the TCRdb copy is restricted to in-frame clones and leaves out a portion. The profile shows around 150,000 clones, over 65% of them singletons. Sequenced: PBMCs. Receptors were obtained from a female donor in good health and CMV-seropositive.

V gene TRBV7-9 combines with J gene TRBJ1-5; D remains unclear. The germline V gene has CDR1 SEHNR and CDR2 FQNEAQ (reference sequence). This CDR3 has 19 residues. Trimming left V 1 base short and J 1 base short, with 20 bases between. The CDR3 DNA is TGTGCCAGCAGCTTAGTACGGGGATCGGTTTTTGGGAGCAATCAGCCCCAGCATTTT. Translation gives CASSLVRGSVFGSNQPQHF.

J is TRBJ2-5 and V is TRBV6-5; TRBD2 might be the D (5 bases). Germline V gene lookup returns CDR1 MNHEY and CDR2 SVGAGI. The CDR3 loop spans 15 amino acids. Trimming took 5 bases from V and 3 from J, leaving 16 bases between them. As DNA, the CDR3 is TGTGCCAGCAGTGCCTCGGGATACTCCAAAGAGACCCAGTACTTC. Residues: CASSASGYSKETQYF.

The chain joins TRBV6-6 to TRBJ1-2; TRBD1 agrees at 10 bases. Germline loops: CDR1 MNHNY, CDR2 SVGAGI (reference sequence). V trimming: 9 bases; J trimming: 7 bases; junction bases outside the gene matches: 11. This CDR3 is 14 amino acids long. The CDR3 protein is CASAGQGGRIGYTF. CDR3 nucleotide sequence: TGTGCCAGTGCCGGACAGGGGGGCCGTATTGGCTACACCTTC.

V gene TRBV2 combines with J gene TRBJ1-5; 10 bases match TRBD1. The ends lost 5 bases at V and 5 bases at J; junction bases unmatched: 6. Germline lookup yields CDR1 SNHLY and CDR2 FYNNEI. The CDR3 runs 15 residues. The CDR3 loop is CASSPPGTGDQPQHF. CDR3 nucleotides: TGTGCCAGCAGTCCCCCCGGGACAGGGGATCAGCCCCAGCATTTT.

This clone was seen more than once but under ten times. CDR3 nucleotides: TGTGCCAGCAGCGACAGGGGTGTCTATGGCTACACCTTC. Translation gives CASSDRGVYGYTF. This rearrangement joins TRBV6-5 to TRBJ1-2; 8 bases are shared with TRBD1. Trimming removed 6 bases from V and 4 bases from J; junction bases left unmatched: 4. This CDR3 spans 13 amino acids. Per germline, CDR1 MNHEY and CDR2 SVGAGI.

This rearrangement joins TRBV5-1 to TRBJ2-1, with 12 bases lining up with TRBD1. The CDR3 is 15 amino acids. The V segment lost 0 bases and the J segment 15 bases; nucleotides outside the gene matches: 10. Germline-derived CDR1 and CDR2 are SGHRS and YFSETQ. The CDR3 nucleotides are TGCGCCAGCAGCTTGGTTAGCCCGGGACAGGGGGCAATGTTCTTC. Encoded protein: CASSLVSPGQGAMFF.

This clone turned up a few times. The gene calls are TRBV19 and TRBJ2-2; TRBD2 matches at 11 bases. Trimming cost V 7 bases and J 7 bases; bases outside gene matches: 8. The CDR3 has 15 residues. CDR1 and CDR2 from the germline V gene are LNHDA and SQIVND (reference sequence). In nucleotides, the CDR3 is TGTGCCAGTAAGGGCCTAGCGGGAGGCGACGGGGAGCTGTTTTTT. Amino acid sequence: CASKGLAGGDGELFF. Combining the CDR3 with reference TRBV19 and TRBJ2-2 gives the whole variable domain DGGITQSPKYLFRKEGQNVTLSCEQNLNHDAMYWYRQDPGQGLRLIYYSQIVNDFQKGDIAEGYSVSREKKESFPLTVTSAQKNPTAFYLCASKGLAGGDGELFFGEGSRLTVL.

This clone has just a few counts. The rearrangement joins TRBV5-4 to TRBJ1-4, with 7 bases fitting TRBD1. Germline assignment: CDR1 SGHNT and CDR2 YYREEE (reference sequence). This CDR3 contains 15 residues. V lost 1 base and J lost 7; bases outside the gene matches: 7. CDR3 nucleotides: TGTGCCAGCAGCTTGTCCCGGGACAGAACTGAAAAACTGTTTTTT. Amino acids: CASSLSRDRTEKLFF.

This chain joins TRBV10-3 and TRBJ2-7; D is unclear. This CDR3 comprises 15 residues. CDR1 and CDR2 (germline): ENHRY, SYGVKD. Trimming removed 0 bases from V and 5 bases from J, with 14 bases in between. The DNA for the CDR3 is TGTGCCATCAGTGAGTCGACCGGCAGGATAAACGAGCAGTACTTC. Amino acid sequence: CAISESTGRINEQYF.

The CDR3 DNA sequence: TGTGCCAGTAGTACCTCGGGACTAGCGGGAGTGGAGCAGTTCTTC. It encodes CASSTSGLAGVEQFF. The V and J genes are TRBV19 and TRBJ2-1; 14 bases match TRBD2. Germline values: CDR1 LNHDA, CDR2 SQIVND (reference sequence). The CDR3 covers 15 residues. With 4 bases clipped from V and 10 bases from J, the junction kept 6 bases outside the gene matches.

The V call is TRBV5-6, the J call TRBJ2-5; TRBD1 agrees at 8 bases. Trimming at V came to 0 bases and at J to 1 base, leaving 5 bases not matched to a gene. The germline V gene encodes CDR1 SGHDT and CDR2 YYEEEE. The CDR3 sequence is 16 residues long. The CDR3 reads CASSLGGQALQETQYF. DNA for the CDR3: TGTGCCAGCAGCTTGGGGGGACAGGCCCTCCAAGAGACCCAGTACTTC.

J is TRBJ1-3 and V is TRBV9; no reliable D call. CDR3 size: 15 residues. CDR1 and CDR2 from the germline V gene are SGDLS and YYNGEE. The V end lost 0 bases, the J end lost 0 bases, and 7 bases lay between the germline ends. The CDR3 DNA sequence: TGTGCCAGCAGCGTAGTCCCCCACTCTGGAAACACCATATATTTT. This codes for CASSVVPHSGNTIYF.

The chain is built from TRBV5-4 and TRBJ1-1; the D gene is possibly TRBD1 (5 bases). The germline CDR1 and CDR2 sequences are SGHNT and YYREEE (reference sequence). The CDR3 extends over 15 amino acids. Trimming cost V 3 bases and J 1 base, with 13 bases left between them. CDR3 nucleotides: TGTGCCAGCAGCTCGGGTGCAGGGTGGAACACTGAAGCTTTCTTT. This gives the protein CASSSGAGWNTEAFF.

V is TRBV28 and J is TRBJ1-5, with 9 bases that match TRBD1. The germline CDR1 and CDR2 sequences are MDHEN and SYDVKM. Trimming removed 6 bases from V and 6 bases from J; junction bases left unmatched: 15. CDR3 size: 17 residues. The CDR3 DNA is TGTGCCAGCAGGCCTAAGACGGGACAGGGTATAGTTCAGCCCCAGCATTTT. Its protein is CASRPKTGQGIVQPQHF.

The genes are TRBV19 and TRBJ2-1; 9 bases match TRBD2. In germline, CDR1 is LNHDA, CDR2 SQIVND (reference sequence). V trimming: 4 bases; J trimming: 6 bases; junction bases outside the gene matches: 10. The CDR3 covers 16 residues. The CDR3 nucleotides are TGTGCCAGTAGTAGGTTAGCGGGAGAGGTCCTCAATGAGCAGTTCTTC. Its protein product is CASSRLAGEVLNEQFF.

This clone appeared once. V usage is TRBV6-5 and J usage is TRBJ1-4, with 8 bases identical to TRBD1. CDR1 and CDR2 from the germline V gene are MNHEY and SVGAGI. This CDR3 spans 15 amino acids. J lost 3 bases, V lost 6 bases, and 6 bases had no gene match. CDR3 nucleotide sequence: TGTGCCAGCAGGCCTAGACAGGGGCCTAATGAAAAACTGTTTTTT. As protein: CASRPRQGPNEKLFF.

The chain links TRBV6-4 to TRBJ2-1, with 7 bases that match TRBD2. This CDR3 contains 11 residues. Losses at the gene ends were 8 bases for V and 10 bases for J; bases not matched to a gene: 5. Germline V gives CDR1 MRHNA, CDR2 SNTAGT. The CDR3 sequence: CASERTREQFF. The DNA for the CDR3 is TGTGCCAGCGAAAGGACTAGAGAGCAGTTCTTC.

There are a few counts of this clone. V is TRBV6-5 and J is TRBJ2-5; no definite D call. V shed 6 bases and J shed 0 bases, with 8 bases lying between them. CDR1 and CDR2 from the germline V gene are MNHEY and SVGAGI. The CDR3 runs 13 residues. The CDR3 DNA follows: TGTGCCAGCAGGATAACAAACCAAGAGACCCAGTACTTC. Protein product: CASRITNQETQYF.

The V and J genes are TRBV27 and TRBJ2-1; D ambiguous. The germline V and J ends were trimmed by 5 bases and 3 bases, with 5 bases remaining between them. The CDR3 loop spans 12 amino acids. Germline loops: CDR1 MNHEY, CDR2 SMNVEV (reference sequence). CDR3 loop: CASSIDYNEQFF. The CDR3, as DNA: TGTGCCAGCAGTATAGACTACAATGAGCAGTTCTTC.